This TCR beta chain was identified during a study of control samples from healthy donors and cancer patients. Germline V gives CDR1 SEHNR, CDR2 FQNEAQ (reference sequence). This CDR3 is 13 amino acids long. V was pared by 8 bases and J by 0 bases, with 10 bases between. The protocol was immunoSEQ multiplex PCR, while the TCRdb copy is restricted to in-frame clones and leaves out a portion. The sample lists about 96,000 clones, over 85% occurring once. This clone appeared a few times. The chain links TRBV7-9 to TRBJ1-1; D is unclear. Sample: blood. The TCR originated in a man aged 18 to 29 in good health. The CDR3 region is CASHNWMNTEAFF. In nucleotides, the CDR3 is TGTGCCAGCCATAACTGGATGAACACTGAAGCTTTCTTT.